This T cell receptor beta chain was sequenced for a study of siplizumab effects on memory and regulatory T cells. Study-wide results and caveats: Greater diversity than memory cells seemed evident in naive T cells, which also appeared to be major alloresponse contributors. Sequences below about 10^-5 frequency were poorly captured, and few alloreactive clones mapped to unstimulated subsets. Naive versus memory phenotype went unassigned for roughly 80-96% of proliferating CD4+ or CD8+ clones.

The germline gives CDR1 SGDLS, CDR2 YYNGEE. The CDR3 contains 13 residues. V was pared by 0 bases and J by 7 bases, with 5 bases between. On this clone itself: Its antigen is unknown.

Each sample yielded roughly 100,000 assayed TCR templates. Here immunoSEQ multiplex PCR was the method, and the copy in TCRdb shows in-frame clones only, minus some. This table holds fewer than 120,000 clones, roughly 89% found once. The chain carries TRBV9 and TRBJ1-6; D is uncertain. This clonotype originated in a human donor in good health. Sequenced material: CD4+ T cells sorted from blood. CDR3 residues: CASSVDGNSPLHF. CDR3 in DNA: TGTGCCAGCAGCGTAGACGGCAATTCACCCCTCCACTTT. Based on the CDR3 plus reference TRBV9 and TRBJ1-6, the full variable domain is DSGVTQTPKHLITATGQRVTLRCSPRSGDLSVYWYQQSLDQGLQFLIQYYNGEERAKGNILERFSAQQFPDLHSELNLSSLELGDSALYFCASSVDGNSPLHFGNGTRLTVT.